This TCR beta chain was sequenced for a study of T cells after yellow fever vaccination. Study outcomes and limitations: A limited proportion of clonotypes was detected within both the CD4 and CD8 compartments.

This clonotype turned up a few times. Its antigen is unidentified. A 5'RACE template-switching step, the method used to make TCR cDNA, added a universal primer site and UMIs. TCRdb re-called the 5' RACE reads through MiXCR, storing one row per CDR3 protein. The repertoire holds 300,000 to 400,000 distinct CDR3 sequences, about 11% seen once, with 3% to 4% in the top ten. V gave up 8 bases and J gave up 5 bases, with 22 bases separating them. There are 16 residues in the CDR3. The chain combines TRBV12-3 or TRBV12-4 with TRBJ1-5; D uncertain. This sequence originates from a man younger than 30 who received the YFV17D yellow fever vaccine. The sequenced sample was CD4+ T cells sorted from PBMCs, obtained 45 days after the yellow fever booster vaccination. CDR3 nucleotide sequence: TGTGCCAGCCCCCAGACTCTCACGCATGATGATCAGCCCCAGCATTTT. It encodes CASPQTLTHDDQPQHF.